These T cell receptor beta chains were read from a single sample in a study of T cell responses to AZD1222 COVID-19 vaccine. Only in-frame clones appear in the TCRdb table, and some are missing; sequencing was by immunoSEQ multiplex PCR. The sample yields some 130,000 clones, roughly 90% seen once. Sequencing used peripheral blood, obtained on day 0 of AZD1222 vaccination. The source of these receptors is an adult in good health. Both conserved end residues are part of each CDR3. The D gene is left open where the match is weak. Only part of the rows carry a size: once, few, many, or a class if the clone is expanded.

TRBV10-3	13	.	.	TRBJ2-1	CAMGGAAYNEQFF	TGTGCCATGGGGGGGGCGGCCTACAATGAGCAGTTCTTC
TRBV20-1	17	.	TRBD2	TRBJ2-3	CSASGLAGVGSTDTQYF	TGCAGTGCTAGTGGGCTAGCGGGGGTGGGCAGCACAGATACGCAGTATTTT
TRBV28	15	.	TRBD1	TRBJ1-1	CASRRGDRENTEAFF	TGTGCCAGCAGGCGAGGGGACAGGGAGAACACTGAAGCTTTCTTT
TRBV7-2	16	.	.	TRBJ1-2	CASSPWVTGVLYGYTF	TGTGCCAGCAGCCCCTGGGTGACAGGAGTCCTCTATGGCTACACCTTC
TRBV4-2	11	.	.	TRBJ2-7	CASSDLGPGDF	TGTGCCAGCAGCGACTTAGGGCCGGGGGACTTC
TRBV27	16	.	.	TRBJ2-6	CASSLVGGSGANVLTF	TGTGCCAGCAGTTTAGTCGGGGGCTCTGGGGCCAACGTCCTGACTTTC
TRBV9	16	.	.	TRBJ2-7	CASSVGSGASSYEQYF	TGTGCCAGCAGCGTAGGTTCAGGGGCCAGCTCCTACGAGCAGTACTTC
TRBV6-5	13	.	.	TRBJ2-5	CASSLGYQETQYF	TGTGCCAGCAGCCTTGGGTACCAAGAGACCCAGTACTTC
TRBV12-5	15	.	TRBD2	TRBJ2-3	CATGQAGGVTDTQYF	TGTGCTACCGGCCAGGCGGGGGGAGTCACAGATACGCAGTATTTT
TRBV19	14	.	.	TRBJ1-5	CASSIQDGNQPQHF	TGTGCCAGTAGTATCCAGGACGGCAATCAGCCCCAGCATTTT
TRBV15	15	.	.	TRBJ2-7	CATSRSPEVGEEQYF	TGTGCCACCAGCAGATCCCCGGAGGTGGGGGAGGAGCAGTACTTC
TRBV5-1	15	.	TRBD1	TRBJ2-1	CASSRGQEAYNEQFF	TGCGCCAGCAGCCGTGGACAGGAGGCCTACAATGAGCAGTTCTTC
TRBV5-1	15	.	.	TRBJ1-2	CASSLDEAGPGGYTF	TGCGCCAGCAGCTTGGATGAGGCCGGCCCCGGAGGCTACACCTTC
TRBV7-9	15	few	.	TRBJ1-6	CASSLWADYNSPLHF	TGTGCCAGCAGCTTATGGGCGGATTATAATTCACCCCTCCACTTT
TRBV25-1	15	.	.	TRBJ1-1	CASSPPRVVNTEAFF	TGTGCCAGCAGTCCCCCGAGGGTAGTGAACACTGAAGCTTTCTTT
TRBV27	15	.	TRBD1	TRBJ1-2	CASSVYKTGDTGYTF	TGTGCCAGCAGTGTGTATAAGACAGGGGATACTGGCTACACCTTC
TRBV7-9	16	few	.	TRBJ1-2	CASSATETWVDYGYTF	TGTGCCAGCAGCGCGACCGAAACTTGGGTAGACTATGGCTACACCTTC
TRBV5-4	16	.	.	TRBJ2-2	CASSPQGGSNTGELFF	TGTGCCAGCAGTCCTCAAGGGGGAAGTAACACCGGGGAGCTGTTTTTT
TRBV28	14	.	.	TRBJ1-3	CASTPTDSGNTIYF	TGTGCCAGCACCCCGACGGACTCTGGAAACACCATATATTTT
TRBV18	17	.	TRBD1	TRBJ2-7	CASSPRGNPGQHYEQYF	TGTGCCAGCTCACCACGCGGTAACCCGGGACAGCACTACGAGCAGTACTTC
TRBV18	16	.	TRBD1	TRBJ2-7	CASSPSGQSLLYEQYF	TGTGCCAGCTCACCATCGGGACAGAGTCTCCTCTACGAGCAGTACTTC
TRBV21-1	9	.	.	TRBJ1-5	CAGNQPQHF	TGTGCCGGCAATCAGCCCCAGCATTTT
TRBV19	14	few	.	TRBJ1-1	CASSIEGMNTEAFF	TGTGCCAGTAGTATAGAGGGTATGAACACTGAAGCTTTCTTT
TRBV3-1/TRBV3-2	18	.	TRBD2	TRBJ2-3	CASSQVRSGPTSIDTQYF	TGTGCCAGCAGCCAAGTAAGATCCGGTCCGACTAGCATCGATACGCAGTATTTT
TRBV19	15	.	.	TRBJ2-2	CASSILDSPPGELFF	TGTGCCAGTAGTATACTTGACAGTCCTCCCGGGGAGCTGTTTTTT
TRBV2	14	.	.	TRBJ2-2	CASTSLRVTGELFF	TGTGCCAGCACTAGCCTACGGGTCACCGGGGAGCTGTTTTTT
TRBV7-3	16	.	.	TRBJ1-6	CASSLTGTWANSPLHF	TGTGCCAGCAGCTTAACCGGTACGTGGGCTAATTCACCCCTCCACTTT
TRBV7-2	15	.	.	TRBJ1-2	CASSLGFQPNYGYTF	TGTGCCAGCAGCTTAGGTTTCCAGCCTAACTATGGCTACACCTTC
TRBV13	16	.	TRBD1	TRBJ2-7	CASSKMGQGVEYEQYF	TGTGCCAGCAGCAAGATGGGACAGGGAGTCGAATACGAGCAGTACTTC
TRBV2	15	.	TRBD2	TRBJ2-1	CASSEGLAGLREQFF	TGTGCCAGCAGTGAGGGACTAGCGGGTCTTAGGGAGCAGTTCTTC
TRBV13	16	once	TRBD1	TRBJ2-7	CASSPPLDRGMYEQYF	TGTGCCAGCAGCCCCCCCTTGGACAGGGGAATGTACGAGCAGTACTTC
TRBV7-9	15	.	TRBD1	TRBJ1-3	CASSEGTGLGNTIYF	TGTGCCAGCAGCGAGGGGACAGGGCTAGGAAACACCATATATTTT
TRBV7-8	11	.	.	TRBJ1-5	CASSLGGVQHF	TGTGCCAGCAGCTTAGGAGGGGTCCAGCATTTT
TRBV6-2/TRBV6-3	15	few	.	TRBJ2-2	CASSYRGSVTGELFF	TGTGCCAGCAGTTATCGGGGGAGTGTCACCGGGGAGCTGTTTTTT
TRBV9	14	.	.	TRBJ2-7	CASSVDSGQYEQYF	TGTGCCAGCAGCGTAGATTCGGGGCAGTACGAGCAGTACTTC
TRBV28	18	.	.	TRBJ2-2	CASSSIRNRAVNTGELFF	TGTGCCAGCAGCTCGATACGAAACAGGGCCGTGAACACCGGGGAGCTGTTTTTT
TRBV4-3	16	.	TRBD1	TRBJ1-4	CASSQAGQGSNEKLFF	TGCGCCAGCAGCCAGGCCGGACAGGGCTCTAATGAAAAACTGTTTTTT
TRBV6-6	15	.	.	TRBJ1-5	CASSDRQGFYQPQHF	TGTGCCAGCAGTGATCGACAAGGATTTTATCAGCCCCAGCATTTT
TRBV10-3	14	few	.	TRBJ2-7	CAIAPGALSYEQYF	TGTGCCATCGCTCCGGGGGCCCTCTCCTACGAGCAGTACTTC
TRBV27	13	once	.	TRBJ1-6	CASRTLSNSPLHF	TGTGCCAGCAGGACCTTATCTAATTCACCCCTCCACTTT
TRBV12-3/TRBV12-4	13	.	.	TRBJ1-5	CASSLKGDQPQHF	TGTGCCAGCAGTTTAAAGGGGGATCAGCCCCAGCATTTT
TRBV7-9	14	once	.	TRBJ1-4	CASRPGLSNEKLFF	TGTGCCAGCAGACCGGGACTGAGTAATGAAAAACTGTTTTTT
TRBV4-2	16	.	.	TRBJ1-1	CASSQDRRDRRTEAFF	TGTGCCAGCAGCCAAGATAGACGGGATAGGAGGACTGAAGCTTTCTTT
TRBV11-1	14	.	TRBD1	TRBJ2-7	CASSSKDRVYEQYF	TGTGCCAGCAGCTCCAAGGACAGGGTTTACGAGCAGTACTTC
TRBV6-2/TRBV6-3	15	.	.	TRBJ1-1	CASSYSRGKNTEAFF	TGTGCCAGCAGTTACTCGAGGGGGAAGAACACTGAAGCTTTCTTT
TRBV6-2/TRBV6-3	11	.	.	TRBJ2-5	CASSSPVAQYF	TGTGCCAGCAGTTCCCCCGTAGCCCAGTACTTC
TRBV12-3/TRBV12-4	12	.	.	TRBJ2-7	CASSFPTEEQYF	TGTGCCAGCAGTTTCCCGACAGAAGAGCAGTACTTC
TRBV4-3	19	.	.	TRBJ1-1	CASSQDQRTADRGNTEAFF	TGCGCCAGCAGCCAAGATCAGCGGACGGCCGACAGAGGGAACACTGAAGCTTTCTTT
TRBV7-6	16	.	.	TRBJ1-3	CASSPVTGNSGNTIYF	TGTGCCAGCAGCCCCGTAACCGGGAACTCTGGAAACACCATATATTTT
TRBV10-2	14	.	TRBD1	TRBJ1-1	CASRGTGLNTEAFF	TGCGCCAGCAGGGGGACAGGGTTGAACACTGAAGCTTTCTTT
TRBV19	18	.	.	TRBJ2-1	CASSYGSGGASSYNEQFF	TGTGCCAGTAGTTACGGGTCCGGGGGCGCCAGCTCCTACAATGAGCAGTTCTTC
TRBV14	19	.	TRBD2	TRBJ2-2	CASSHEGAGGLHWTGELFF	TGTGCCAGCAGCCACGAGGGAGCGGGGGGGCTCCATTGGACCGGGGAGCTGTTTTTT
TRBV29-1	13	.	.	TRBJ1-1	CSSLEQVNTEAFF	TGCAGCTCCCTGGAACAAGTGAACACTGAAGCTTTCTTT
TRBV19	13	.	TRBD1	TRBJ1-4	CASRRTGVEKLFF	TGTGCCAGTAGGCGGACAGGGGTTGAAAAACTGTTTTTT
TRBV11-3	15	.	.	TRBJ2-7	CASSLGRGTSYEQYF	TGTGCCAGCAGCTTAGGCAGGGGGACTTCCTACGAGCAGTACTTC
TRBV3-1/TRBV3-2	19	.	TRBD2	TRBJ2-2	CASSQDLGLAGVLTGELFF	TGTGCCAGCAGCCAAGATCTCGGGCTAGCGGGAGTTTTGACCGGGGAGCTGTTTTTT
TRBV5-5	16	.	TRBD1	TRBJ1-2	CASSPARQGAFYGYTF	TGTGCCAGCAGCCCCGCTCGTCAGGGGGCATTCTATGGCTACACCTTC
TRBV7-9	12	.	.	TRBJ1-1	CASSLTDTEAFF	TGTGCCAGCAGCTTAACGGACACTGAAGCTTTCTTT
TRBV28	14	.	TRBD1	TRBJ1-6	CASSLGGDSSPLHF	TGTGCCAGCAGTTTAGGAGGGGACAGTTCACCCCTCCACTTT
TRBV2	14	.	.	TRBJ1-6	CASRVSSYNSPLHF	TGTGCCAGCAGAGTGAGCTCCTATAATTCACCCCTCCACTTT